The T cell receptor (beta chain) under discussion was sequenced for a study of blood T cell repertoires in COVID-19. For the study at large: There were acute and convalescent COVID-19 samples, and they came from the United States, Italy and Spain. T cells, B-cell-depleted T cells, or PBMCs supplied cDNA or gDNA.

This clone was counted between two and nine times. CDR3 length: 17 residues. Per germline, CDR1 MGHRA and CDR2 YSYEKL. Unmatched junction bases numbered 3, after V lost 0 bases and J lost 1 base. In the original workflow: Nucleated cell counts were estimated from reference gene primer amplification. The data were produced by immunoSEQ multiplex PCR, yet TCRdb's version contains in-frame clones alone and is incomplete. V and J calls and clone size are as listed in that table; D and trimming were resolved from the DNA. The repertoire holds 20,000 to 25,000 clones, with less than 75% as singletons. The chain combines TRBV4-1 with TRBJ2-5; 12 positions agree with TRBD2. The sequence was collected from a human donor in a cohort sampled during active or convalescent COVID-19. Sequencing was performed on peripheral blood. CDR3 in DNA: TGCGCCAGCAGCCAAGATCCACTAGCGGGGGGCCAAGAGACCCAGTACTTC. Residues: CASSQDPLAGGQETQYF.